Given below is one TCR beta chain in context. Its antigen is not identified. This specimen comes from a study of identifying expanded T cells in peripheral blood. Study conclusions and caveats: About 1.2 clones differed between technical replicates, versus around 15 and 19 over time.

J gave up 1 base and V 4 bases, and 14 bases lay outside the gene matches. This CDR3 region has 18 residues. The V gene's germline CDR1 is MGHRA and CDR2 YSYEKL. The protocol was immunoSEQ multiplex PCR, while the TCRdb copy is restricted to in-frame clones and leaves out a portion. The sample lists more than 75,000 clones, roughly 90% occurring once. This sequence originates from a person aged 18-70 years in good health. The rearrangement uses TRBV4-1 and TRBJ2-5; 8 nucleotides agree with TRBD2. Sequencing input: blood. The CDR3 DNA reads as TGCGCCAGCAGCCCCAGCCGGACGAGCGGGAGAGGCCAAGAGACCCAGTACTTC. Its protein product is CASSPSRTSGRGQETQYF.